Described below is a single T cell receptor beta chain sequence and its context. The antigen is unknown. The data were produced by immunoSEQ multiplex PCR, yet TCRdb's version contains in-frame clones alone and is incomplete. The sample consists of about 130,000 clones, 90% of them appearing once. Germline lookup yields CDR1 SNHLY and CDR2 FYNNEI. Trimming cost V 6 bases and J 3 bases, with 9 bases left between them. The CDR3 has 12 residues. These data come from a study of T cell responses to AZD1222 COVID-19 vaccine. Study-level findings and limits: It was only a handful of AZD1222 recipients who were seropositive at baseline. The breadth and depth of Spike-specific TCRs increased once two AZD1222 doses had been given. Females made up more of the donors, who were largely white British, and clonal diversity may have come out too low.

Here the sequenced sample was peripheral blood, taken on day 0 of AZD1222 vaccination. This chain links TRBV2 with TRBJ2-7; D gene unclear. This receptor was obtained from an adult in good health. The CDR3 DNA reads as TGTGCCAGCAGCCAGACCTACTACGAGCAGTACTTC. Translating it yields CASSQTYYEQYF.